This T cell receptor (beta chain) was sequenced for a study of T cells in Graves' hyperthyroidism and ophthalmopathy. Regions amplified from RNA transcripts were the TCR beta CDR3 regions. Carried out on the TCR CDR3, a first-round RT-PCR used the HTBI primer set. Using its own MiXCR run on the multiplex PCR reads, TCRdb lists one record per CDR3 protein. The sample carries a few hundred thousand distinct CDR3 sequences, roughly 13% recorded once. Sequencing input: blood. The receptor's source is a woman aged 18-29 years with Graves' hyperthyroidism.

The CDR3 reads CASSLEPSGDYEQYF. The CDR3 DNA sequence: TGTGCCAGCAGCTTGGAGCCTAGCGGAGACTACGAGCAGTACTTC. The gene calls are TRBV5-5 and TRBJ2-7; 7 bases align to TRBD2. Germline V lookup: CDR1 SGHKS, CDR2 YYEKEE (reference sequence). This CDR3 is built from 15 residues. Trimming cost V 0 bases and J 3 bases; bases outside gene matches: 6.